Described below is a single T cell receptor (beta chain) sequence and its context. No antigen is known for it. Sequenced by immunoSEQ multiplex PCR; TCRdb stores in-frame clones only, minus some. The table has about 2.2 million clones, about 94% seen once. Between the trimmed V and J ends, which lost 1 base and 0 bases, there was a span of 18 bases. Germline CDR1 and CDR2: LGHNA and YSLEER. This CDR3 has 18 amino acids. Terminally differentiated effector memory CD45RA+ cells were excluded from the naive CD8 cells, which were CD45RO-negative and positively selected for CCR7. Recent vaccinations or acute infections were absent in the healthy HIV-negative adult donors. The record originates from a study of shared clonotypes between healthy human individuals. Study details: A donor's plate count was three for CD4 naive and three for CD4 memory; CD8 naive had two and CD8 memory one.

Findings of the study overall: Clonotypes that were shared across four donors made up about 4.5% of naive CD4 clonotypes. Donors were few, which limited the genetic and exposure-history diversity represented.

This receptor was taken from a man aged 18 to 30 in good health. Some clones in this sample may be carry-over from other donors' samples. What was sequenced was naive CD8+ T cells from PBMCs. This sequence joins TRBV4-3 and TRBJ1-2; D is perhaps TRBD1 (5 bases). CDR3 coding DNA: TGCGCCAGCAGCCAAGGCCCGGGACTTAGCCTAGCTAACTATGGCTACACCTTC. It yields the protein CASSQGPGLSLANYGYTF.